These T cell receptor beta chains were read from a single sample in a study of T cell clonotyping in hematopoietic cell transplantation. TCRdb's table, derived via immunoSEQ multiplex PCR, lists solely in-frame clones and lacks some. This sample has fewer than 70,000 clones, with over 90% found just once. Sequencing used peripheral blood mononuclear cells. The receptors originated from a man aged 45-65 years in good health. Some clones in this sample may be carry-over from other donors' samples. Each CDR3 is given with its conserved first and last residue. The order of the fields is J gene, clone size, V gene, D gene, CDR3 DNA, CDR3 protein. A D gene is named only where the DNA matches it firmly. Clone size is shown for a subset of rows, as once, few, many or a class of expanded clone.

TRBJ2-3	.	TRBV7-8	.	TGTGCCAGCAGCTTAGCACGGGACGGGAGATACTCTAGCACAGATACGCAGTATTTT	CASSLARDGRYSSTDTQYF
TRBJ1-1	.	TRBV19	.	TGTGCCAGTAGTATTTCTTTGGGAACTGAAGCTTTCTTT	CASSISLGTEAFF
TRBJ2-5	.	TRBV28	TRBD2	TGTGCCAGCAGTTTAGGCCGAGCGGGAAGAGAGACCCAGTACTTC	CASSLGRAGRETQYF
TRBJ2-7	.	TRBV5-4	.	TGTGCCAGCCCCCCTTTGAGCCCCCGGGAGTTGCTATCCTACGAGCAGTACTTC	CASPPLSPRELLSYEQYF
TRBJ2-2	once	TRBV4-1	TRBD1	TGCGCCAGCAGCCTCGGGACAGCTAACACCGGGGAGCTGTTTTTT	CASSLGTANTGELFF
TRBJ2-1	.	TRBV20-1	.	TGCAGTGCGACCTCTAGTATTGAGCAGTTCTTC	CSATSSIEQFF
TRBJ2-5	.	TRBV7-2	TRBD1	TGTGCCAGCAGCGTCGACAGGGCTAGAGGGACCCAGTACTTC	CASSVDRARGTQYF
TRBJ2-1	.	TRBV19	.	TGTGCCAGTACCCGGGAAAACTCCTACAATGAGCAGTTCTTC	CASTRENSYNEQFF
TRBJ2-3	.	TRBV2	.	TGTGCCAGTGTCCCCTGGGACGGAAACACAGATACGCAGTATTTT	CASVPWDGNTDTQYF
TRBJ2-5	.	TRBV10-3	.	TGTGCCTCTCAGGATGAGAGAGGGGTTATTGAGACCCAGTACTTC	CASQDERGVIETQYF
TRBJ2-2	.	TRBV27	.	TGTGCCAGCAGTTTCGACATCCTGTTCGGGGAGCTGTTTTTT	CASSFDILFGELFF
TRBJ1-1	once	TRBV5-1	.	TGCGCCAGCAGCTTGGATGAGGGATCGGGAAACACTGAAGCTTTCTTT	CASSLDEGSGNTEAFF
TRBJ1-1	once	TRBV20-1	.	TGCAGGGCCCCCTCGAGCACTGAAGCTTTCTTT	CRAPSSTEAFF
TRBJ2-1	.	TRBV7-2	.	TGTGCCAGCAGCTTCGGGCCCACAAAGTTCTTC	CASSFGPTKFF
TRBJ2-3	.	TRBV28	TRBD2	TGTGCCAGCAGCCCGGGGGGGCCGGAAGATACGCAGTATTTT	CASSPGGPEDTQYF
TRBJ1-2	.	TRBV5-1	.	TGCGCCAGCAGCCCGCTTGGCGATGGCTACACCTTC	CASSPLGDGYTF
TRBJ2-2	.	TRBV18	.	TGTGCCAGCTCACCACGGTCGAGGACTTTGAACACCGGGGAGCTGTTTTTT	CASSPRSRTLNTGELFF
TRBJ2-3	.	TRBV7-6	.	TGTGCCAGCAGCTCAAGTCAGGGCTTTGGAGATACGCAGTATTTT	CASSSSQGFGDTQYF
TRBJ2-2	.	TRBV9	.	TGTGCCAGCAGCGTAGCTACGGAGGTCGGGGAGCTGTTTTTT	CASSVATEVGELFF
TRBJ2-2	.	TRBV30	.	TGTGCCTGGAGTGTAAGATGGGATCACACCGGGGAGCTGTTTTTT	CAWSVRWDHTGELFF
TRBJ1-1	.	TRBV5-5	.	TGTGCCAGCAGCTTGGGGCGCAGGGAGGACACTGAAGCTTTCTTT	CASSLGRREDTEAFF
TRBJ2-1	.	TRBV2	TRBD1	TGTGCCAGCAGGGTGGACAGGTCCACCACCTACAATGAGCAGTTCTTC	CASRVDRSTTYNEQFF
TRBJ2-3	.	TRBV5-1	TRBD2	TGCGCCAGCAGCTTTAAAGCGGGGGGGCCGCCAGATACGCAGTATTTT	CASSFKAGGPPDTQYF
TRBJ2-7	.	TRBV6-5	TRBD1	TGTGCCACCACACCCGGGACAGGGGTCTACGAGCAGTACTTC	CATTPGTGVYEQYF
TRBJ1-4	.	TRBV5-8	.	TGTGCCAGCAGCTTGGCGGCAGGGAGTAGCGGCACTAATGAAAAACTGTTTTTT	CASSLAAGSSGTNEKLFF
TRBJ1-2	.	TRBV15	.	TGTGCCACCAGCAGAGCTTGGACAGACTATGGCTACACCTTC	CATSRAWTDYGYTF
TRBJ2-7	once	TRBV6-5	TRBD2	TGTGCCAGCAGTTTAACCGGGACTAGCGGATACGAGCAGTACTTC	CASSLTGTSGYEQYF